This TCR beta chain came from a study of identical twins. After template switching added a universal primer site, the resulting cDNA carried unique molecular identifiers. TCRdb re-called the 5' RACE reads with MiXCR, one entry per CDR3 protein. The data contain hundreds of thousands of distinct CDR3 sequences, roughly 24% of them singletons. V was cut by 3 bases and J by 4 bases, with 15 bases left in between. CDR3 size: 16 residues. Germline V gene lookup returns CDR1 ENHRY and CDR2 SYGVKD. This clonotype was recorded at least ten times. This sample was shared with a second study, whose subject was T cells expressing NK-cell markers. That report adds: Restriction of sorting to alpha-beta TCR T cells was accomplished in several experiments using an anti-gamma-delta TCR antibody.

The sequence came from a woman under 30 in good health. The chain carries TRBV10-3 and TRBJ2-2; possibly TRBD2 for D (6 bases). The sample taken for sequencing was CD4+ T cells sorted from blood. The CDR3 coding sequence is TGTGCCATCAGTGATAGGACTAACCGAGCCACCGGGGAGCTGTTTTTT. Translation: CAISDRTNRATGELFF.